This T cell receptor (beta chain) is from a study of blood T cell repertoires in COVID-19. V lost 1 base, J lost 4 bases, and 6 bases stayed unmatched. Germline loops: CDR1 SNHLY, CDR2 FYNNEI. The length of the CDR3 is 16 residues. Using immunoSEQ multiplex PCR, the repertoire was profiled, and TCRdb retains in-frame clones only, with some absent. This table has about 310,000 clones, roughly 87% appearing once. This TCR was sampled from a man in his fifties or sixties with active or convalescent COVID-19. Sequences were obtained from peripheral blood. This chain links TRBV2 with TRBJ2-1; 8 bases line up with TRBD2. This chain's CDR3 is CASSEGAGGVYNEQFF. CDR3 nucleotides: TGTGCCAGCAGTGAAGGCGCGGGAGGCGTTTACAATGAGCAGTTCTTC.